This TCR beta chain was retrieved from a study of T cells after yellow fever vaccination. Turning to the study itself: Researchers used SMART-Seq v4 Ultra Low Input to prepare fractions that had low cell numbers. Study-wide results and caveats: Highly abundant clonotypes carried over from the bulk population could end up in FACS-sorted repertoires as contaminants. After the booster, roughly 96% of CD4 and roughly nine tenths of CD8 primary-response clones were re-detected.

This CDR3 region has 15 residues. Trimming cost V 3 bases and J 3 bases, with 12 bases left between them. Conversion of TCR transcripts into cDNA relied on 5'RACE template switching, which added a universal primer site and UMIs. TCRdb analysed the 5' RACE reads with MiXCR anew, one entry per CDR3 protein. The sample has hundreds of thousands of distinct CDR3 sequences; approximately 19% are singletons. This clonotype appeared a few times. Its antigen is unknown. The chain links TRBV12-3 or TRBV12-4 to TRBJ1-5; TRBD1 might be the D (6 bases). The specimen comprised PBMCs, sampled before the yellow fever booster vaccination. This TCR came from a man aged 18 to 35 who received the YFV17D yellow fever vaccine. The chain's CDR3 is CASSFAGGFNQPQHF. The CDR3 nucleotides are TGTGCCAGCAGTTTCGCGGGGGGCTTCAATCAGCCCCAGCATTTT.